Presented here are 9 T cell receptor beta chains from one specimen sequenced in a study of cytomegalovirus exposure and HLA in healthy donors. Repertoires were generated with immunoSEQ multiplex PCR, while TCRdb's copy carries only in-frame clones and drops some. The top ten hold 5% to 7% of the sample, which has 150,000 to 200,000 clones, approximately 87% seen once. Sequences were obtained from PBMCs. The receptor set was obtained from a woman aged 30 to 39 in good health and CMV-seronegative.

The rearrangement joins TRBV29-1 to TRBJ2-5; 11 nucleotides line up with TRBD1. The trim removed 6 bases at V and 4 bases at J, leaving 4 bases unmatched. CDR3 length: 13 residues. CDR1 and CDR2 from the germline V gene are SQVTM and ANQGSEA. In DNA, the CDR3 is TGCAGCGTCACCGGGACAGGGGGAGAGACCCAGTACTTC. The encoded protein is CSVTGTGGETQYF.

This chain uses TRBV6-5 with TRBJ1-5, with D tentatively TRBD1 (6 bases). This CDR3 comprises 15 residues. From germline, CDR1 is MNHEY and CDR2 SVGAGI. The germline V and J ends were trimmed by 2 bases and 3 bases, with 11 bases remaining between them. CDR3 region: CASSYGGQYNQPQHF. In DNA, the CDR3 is TGTGCCAGCAGTTACGGAGGACAGTACAATCAGCCCCAGCATTTT.

The table lists this clone with a count of one. The J gene is TRBJ2-7, the V gene TRBV2; the match to TRBD2 covers 9 bases. This CDR3 has 16 residues. Germline lookup yields CDR1 SNHLY and CDR2 FYNNEI. V lost 6 bases to trimming and J lost 5 bases; unmatched junction nucleotides: 14. The CDR3 protein is CASRAPAGGRAHEQYF. CDR3 DNA sequence: TGTGCCAGCAGGGCCCCTGCGGGGGGGCGCGCCCACGAGCAGTACTTC.

This clone was picked up one time. The J gene is TRBJ2-7, the V gene TRBV10-2, with 9 nucleotides matching TRBD1. Looked up from germline, CDR1 is WSHSY and CDR2 is SAAADI. The V and J ends lost 4 bases and 7 bases, in that order; junction bases with no gene match: 11. The CDR3 is 15 amino acids. CDR3 sequence: CASSGTDRGLREQYF. The CDR3 DNA is TGCGCCAGCAGTGGAACAGACAGGGGGTTGAGGGAGCAGTACTTC.

The V call is TRBV7-9, the J call TRBJ1-3, with TRBD1 matching 7 bases. Germline CDR1 SEHNR, CDR2 FQNEAQ (reference sequence). The V and J ends lost 5 bases and 2 bases, in that order; junction bases with no gene match: 3. This CDR3 has 14 residues. The CDR3 spells CASSPDRAGNTIYF. In nucleotides, the CDR3 is TGTGCCAGCAGCCCCGACAGGGCTGGAAACACCATATATTTT.

This clone was observed once. V and J are TRBV14 and TRBJ2-7; D unclear. This CDR3 has 14 amino acids. CDR1 and CDR2 (germline): SGHDN, FVKESK. Trimming stripped 2 bases from V and 8 bases from J, with 16 bases between. The CDR3: CASSQLSLGGKQYF. CDR3 nucleotides: TGTGCCAGCAGCCAACTATCGCTCGGTGGGAAGCAGTACTTC.

In its sample, this clone was seen many times. This chain uses TRBV19 with TRBJ2-7, with TRBD1 matching 8 bases. Germline V gives CDR1 LNHDA, CDR2 SQIVND (reference sequence). CDR3 length: 12 amino acids. V lost 5 bases, J lost 10 bases, and 7 bases stayed unmatched. The CDR3 loop reads CASSDYRGEQYF. In DNA form, the CDR3 reads TGTGCCAGTAGTGATTACAGGGGGGAACAGTACTTC.

The V and J genes are TRBV7-6 and TRBJ1-1; the D gene is possibly TRBD1 (5 bases). The CDR3 length is 15 residues. Trimming left V 1 base short and J 10 bases short, with 19 bases between. Germline CDR1 SGHVS, CDR2 FNYEAQ. The CDR3 region is CASSLVRAAPCLAFF. DNA of the CDR3: TGTGCCAGCAGCTTAGTCAGGGCCGCCCCTTGTTTAGCTTTCTTT.

This clone was observed a few times. The chain links TRBV5-4 to TRBJ1-1, with D possibly matching TRBD1 (6 bases). CDR3 length equals 13 residues. Between the trimmed V and J ends, which lost 4 bases and 1 base, there was a span of 8 bases. From germline, CDR1 is SGHNT and CDR2 YYREEE (reference sequence). CDR3 residues: CASSPQGNTEAFF. The CDR3 DNA reads TGTGCCAGCAGCCCACAGGGGAACACTGAAGCTTTCTTT.